Given below is one TCR beta chain in context. The data were taken from a study of blood T cell repertoires in COVID-19. Study-wide context: Some COVID-19 samples were acute and others convalescent; all came from the United States, Italy and Spain. PBMCs, B-cell-depleted T cells, or T cells provided the cDNA or gDNA that made up the material.

Methods used by the authors: For nucleated cells, counts were estimated from reference gene primer amplification. The table came from immunoSEQ multiplex PCR; TCRdb's copy has only in-frame clones and leaves some out. V, J and clone size were drawn from that table, and D and trimming were deduced from the DNA. The sample includes 220,000 or so clones, roughly 75% of them seen just once. Trimming stripped 5 bases from V and 0 bases from J, with 8 bases between. Germline V gene data show CDR1 as LNHNV and CDR2 as YYDKDF (reference sequence). The CDR3 extends over 15 amino acids. The chain employs TRBV15 and TRBJ2-6; TRBD1 might be the D (5 bases). Sequenced material: peripheral blood. This receptor was identified in a woman aged 70-85 years with acute or convalescent COVID-19. The CDR3: CATSRQNSGANVLTF. The CDR3 bases are TGTGCCACCAGCCGACAGAACTCTGGGGCCAACGTCCTGACTTTC.